This record covers a single TCR beta chain. The data belong to a study of blood T cell repertoires in COVID-19. At the level of the study: Researchers got acute and convalescent COVID-19 samples from the United States, Italy and Spain. PBMCs, B-cell-depleted T cells, or T cells were the source of the cDNA or gDNA that made up the material.

This CDR3 comprises 15 residues. Germline values: CDR1 SEHNR, CDR2 FQNEAQ (reference sequence). The J segment lost 3 bases and the V segment lost 2 bases, leaving 6 bases of the junction unmatched. Per the original methods: Amplified reference gene primers provided the basis for estimating nucleated cell counts. Only in-frame clones appear in the TCRdb table, and some are missing; sequencing was by immunoSEQ multiplex PCR. Clonal size and the V and J genes are those of that table, whereas D and trimming came from the DNA. The repertoire has tens of thousands of clones, roughly nine tenths of them found once; the top ten carry roughly 21%. Recruited during active infection, patients (from Seattle) were subsequently followed longitudinally.

The sequenced sample consisted of peripheral blood. The V gene is TRBV7-9, the J gene TRBJ1-2; 7 bases map to TRBD1. The clonotype comes from an elderly woman with COVID-19, enrolled during active disease. The CDR3 protein is CASSLKADRDYGYTF. The CDR3 coding sequence is TGTGCCAGCAGCTTAAAGGCCGACAGGGACTATGGCTACACCTTC.